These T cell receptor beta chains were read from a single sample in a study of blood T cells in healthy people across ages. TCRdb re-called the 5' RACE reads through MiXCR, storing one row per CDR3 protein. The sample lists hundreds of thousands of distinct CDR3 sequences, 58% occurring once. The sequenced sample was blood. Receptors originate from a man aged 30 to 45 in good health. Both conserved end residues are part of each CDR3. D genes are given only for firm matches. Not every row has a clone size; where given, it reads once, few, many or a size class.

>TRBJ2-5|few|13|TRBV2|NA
TGTGCCAGCAGGGCGGGTGGGAAAGAGACCCAGTACTTC
CASRAGGKETQYF
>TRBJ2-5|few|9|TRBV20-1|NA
TGCAGTGCCCAAGAGACCCAGTACTTC
CSAQETQYF
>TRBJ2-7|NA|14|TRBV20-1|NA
TGCAGTGCTAGACGCGTGACTGAGGCCTACGAGCAGTACTTC
CSARRVTEAYEQYF
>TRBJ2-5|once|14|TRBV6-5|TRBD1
TGTGCCAGCAGCCGGACAGGCCAGCAAGAGACCCAGTACTTC
CASSRTGQQETQYF
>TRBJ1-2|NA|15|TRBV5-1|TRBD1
TGCGCCAGCAGCCCCGGGACAGGGACCTCCTATGGCTACACCTTC
CASSPGTGTSYGYTF
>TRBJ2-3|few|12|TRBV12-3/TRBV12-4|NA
TGTGCCAGCGGGGGGAGCACAGATACGCAGTATTTT
CASGGSTDTQYF
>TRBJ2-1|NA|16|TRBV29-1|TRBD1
TGCAGCGTCGGGACAGGGGCCCTATTCTCCTACAATGAGCAGTTCTTC
CSVGTGALFSYNEQFF
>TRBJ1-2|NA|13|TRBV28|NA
TGTGCCAGCAGTCGCGGGGGACCGGGTGGCTACACCTTC
CASSRGGPGGYTF
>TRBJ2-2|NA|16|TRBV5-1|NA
TGCGCCAGCAGCTTGGGACAGGAGTTCCTAACCGGGGAGCTGTTTTTT
CASSLGQEFLTGELFF
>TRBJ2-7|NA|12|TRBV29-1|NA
TGCAGCGTTGCGAGTGGAGGAGACGAGCAGTACTTC
CSVASGGDEQYF
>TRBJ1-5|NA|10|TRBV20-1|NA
TGCAGTGCTATGGGACAGCCCCAGCATTTT
CSAMGQPQHF